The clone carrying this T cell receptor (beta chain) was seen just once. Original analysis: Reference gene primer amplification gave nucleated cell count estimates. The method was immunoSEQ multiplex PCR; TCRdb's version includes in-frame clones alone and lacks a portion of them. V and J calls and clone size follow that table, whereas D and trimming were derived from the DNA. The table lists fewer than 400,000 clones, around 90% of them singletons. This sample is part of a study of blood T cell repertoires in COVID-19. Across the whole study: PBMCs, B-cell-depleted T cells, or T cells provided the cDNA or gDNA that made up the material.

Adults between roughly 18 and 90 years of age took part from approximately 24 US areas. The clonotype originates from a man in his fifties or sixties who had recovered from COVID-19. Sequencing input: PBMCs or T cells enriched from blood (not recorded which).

The CDR3 DNA is TGTGCCAGCAGCTCCCGGGACAGCCTAATTAATCAGCCCCAGCATTTT. It translates to CASSSRDSLINQPQHF. The rearrangement uses TRBV7-2 and TRBJ1-5; TRBD1 agrees at 7 bases. The CDR3 totals 16 residues. V shed 4 bases, J shed 4 bases, and the junction held 10 bases outside the gene matches. Germline CDR1 SGHTA, CDR2 FQGNSA.